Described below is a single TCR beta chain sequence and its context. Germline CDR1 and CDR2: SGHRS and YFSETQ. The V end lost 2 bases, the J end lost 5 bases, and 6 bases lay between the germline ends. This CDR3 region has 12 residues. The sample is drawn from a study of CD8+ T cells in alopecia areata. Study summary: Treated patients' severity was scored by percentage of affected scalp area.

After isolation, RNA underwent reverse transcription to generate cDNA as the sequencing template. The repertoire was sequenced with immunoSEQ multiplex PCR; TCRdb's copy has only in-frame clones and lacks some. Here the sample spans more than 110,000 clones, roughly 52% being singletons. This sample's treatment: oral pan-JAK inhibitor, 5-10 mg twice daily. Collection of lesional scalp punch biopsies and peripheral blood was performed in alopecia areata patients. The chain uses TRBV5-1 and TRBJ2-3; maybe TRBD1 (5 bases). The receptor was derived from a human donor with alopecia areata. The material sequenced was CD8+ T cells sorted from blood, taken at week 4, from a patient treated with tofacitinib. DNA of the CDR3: TGCGCCAGCAGCTTTGGACAAGATACGCAGTATTTT. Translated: CASSFGQDTQYF.